Listed below are T cell receptor beta chains from one sample, sequenced in a study of T cells in narcolepsy. Measured with immunoSEQ multiplex PCR; TCRdb has only the in-frame clones, and not every one. The sample has under 35,000 clones, more than 70% seen once. The specimen was memory (CD45RA-) CD4+ T cells from blood. The source is a human donor in good health. Each CDR3 is given with its conserved first and last residue.

TRBJ1-3 TRBV7-6 CASRPGTGGNTIYF
TRBJ2-4 TRBV2 CASSEGIGAGKNIQYF
TRBJ2-3 TRBV5-1 CASSLAQNTDTQYF
TRBJ1-5 TRBV27 CARTTGDNQPQHF
TRBJ2-1 TRBV27 CASSLSGTPYNEQFF
TRBJ1-2 TRBV10-3 CAISESRGRGYTF
TRBJ2-5 TRBV7-2 CASSLRLAGMQETQYF
TRBJ2-3 TRBV9 CASSPSSVAGLLNTQYF
TRBJ1-1 TRBV18 CASSPTGKSTEAFF
TRBJ2-7 TRBV27 CASSLSNQILYEQYF
TRBJ2-7 TRBV27 CASSRGLAGGEREQYF
TRBJ2-1 TRBV6-6 CASSRLAGGPRNEQFF
TRBJ2-7 TRBV21-1 CASTTGEGVYEQYF
TRBJ2-3 TRBV5-6 CASSFLAGTDTQYF
TRBJ2-6 TRBV29-1 CSVARDTDSGANVLTF
TRBJ2-1 TRBV19 CASDSGSSYNEQFF
TRBJ1-2 TRBV19 CASSTLGGTGGSYGYTF
TRBJ2-1 TRBV15 CATSRVGGTSGFGEQFF
TRBJ2-1 TRBV5-4 CASSSSGGASYNEQFF
TRBJ2-7 TRBV6-1 CASTRTGNSYEQYF
TRBJ1-1 TRBV6-4 CASSQRPGGTEAFF
TRBJ1-2 TRBV6-6 CASSYVDNYGYTF
TRBJ2-3 TRBV7-3 CASSSGQGTDTQYF
TRBJ1-4 TRBV7-9 CASSLKGAYEKLFF
TRBJ1-6 TRBV7-2 CASSRTGPGQPNSPLHF
TRBJ2-1 TRBV29-1 CSVEARDRGPSEQFF
TRBJ2-1 TRBV28 CASSLDGRAGGEQFF
TRBJ2-3 TRBV7-9 CASRPRAAGVTDTQYF
TRBJ1-1 TRBV19 CASSTTLNTEAFF
TRBJ2-1 TRBV4-3 CASSLGLAGVNEQFF
TRBJ1-1 TRBV6-6 CAIGQGRLTEAFF
TRBJ2-3 TRBV27 CASTRRGTDTQYF
TRBJ2-1 TRBV4-2 CASSQGSAVRTYNEQFF
TRBJ2-5 TRBV20-1 CSTWIQETQYF
TRBJ1-3 TRBV9 CASSSDSSGNTIYF
TRBJ1-4 TRBV2 CASSRGEVGEKLFF
TRBJ1-2 TRBV7-2 CASSLSAGDSNYGYTF
TRBJ1-2 TRBV9 CASSPRQGDPHGYTF
TRBJ1-4 TRBV11-2 CASSLGGVGEKLFF
TRBJ1-1 TRBV28 CASSPFPGQGRFVGTEAFF
TRBJ2-3 TRBV28 CATRRATDTQYF
TRBJ1-2 TRBV12-5 CASGFQAQHKPYGYTF
TRBJ1-1 TRBV7-2 CASSFLSDMNTEAFF
TRBJ2-1 TRBV7-2 CASSLVVTSGGVNEQFF
TRBJ1-2 TRBV5-4 CASSLGGYGYGHTF